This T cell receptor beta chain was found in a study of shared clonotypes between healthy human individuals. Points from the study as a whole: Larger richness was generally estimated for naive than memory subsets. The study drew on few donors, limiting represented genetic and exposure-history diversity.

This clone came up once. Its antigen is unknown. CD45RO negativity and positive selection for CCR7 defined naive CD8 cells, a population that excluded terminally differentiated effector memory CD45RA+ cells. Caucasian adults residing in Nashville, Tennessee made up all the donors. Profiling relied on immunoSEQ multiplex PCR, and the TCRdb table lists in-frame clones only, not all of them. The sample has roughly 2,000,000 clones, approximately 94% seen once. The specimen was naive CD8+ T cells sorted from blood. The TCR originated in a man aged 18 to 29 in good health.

Here the CDR3 DNA reads TGTGCCATCAAGGGGGAAGGTGACACTGAAGCTTTCTTT. Protein sequence: CAIKGEGDTEAFF. This chain uses TRBV10-3 with TRBJ1-1, with a tentative D call TRBD1 (6 bases). V was cut by 7 bases and J by 3 bases, with 12 bases left in between. The length of the CDR3 is 13 residues. CDR1 is ENHRY, CDR2 SYGVKD, per germline.